This T cell receptor (beta chain) was identified during a study of beta chain features in type 1 diabetes. Background on the study: Patients shared similar age, gender and cell yields with healthy donors.

Sequencing targeted expressed TCRB transcripts, as all isolated RNA had been reverse transcribed. Assay: immunoSEQ multiplex PCR; the TCRdb copy retains only in-frame clones and omits some. This repertoire shows around 360,000 clones, roughly 12% found once; its top ten account for over 0.008%. Looked up from germline, CDR1 is KGHSH and CDR2 is LQKENI. Trimming stripped 3 bases from V and 0 bases from J, with 12 bases between. The CDR3 runs to 16 residues. Study conclusions and caveats: In patients and controls equally, PCR might favor templates that are shorter. Among patients with Type 1 diabetes, TCRB CDR3s were moderately but significantly shorter in every one of the four CD4+ subsets.

Worth noting for this clone: As yet, its antigen is unknown.

The sequence was obtained from a woman aged 18 to 35 with type 1 diabetes. Sequencing was done on a sample of naive CD4+ T cells from blood. The chain joins TRBV18 to TRBJ2-4; possibly TRBD1 for D (6 bases). CDR3: CASSPGAEKAKNIQYF. CDR3 nucleotide sequence: TGTGCCAGCTCACCGGGGGCAGAGAAAGCCAAAAACATTCAGTACTTC.